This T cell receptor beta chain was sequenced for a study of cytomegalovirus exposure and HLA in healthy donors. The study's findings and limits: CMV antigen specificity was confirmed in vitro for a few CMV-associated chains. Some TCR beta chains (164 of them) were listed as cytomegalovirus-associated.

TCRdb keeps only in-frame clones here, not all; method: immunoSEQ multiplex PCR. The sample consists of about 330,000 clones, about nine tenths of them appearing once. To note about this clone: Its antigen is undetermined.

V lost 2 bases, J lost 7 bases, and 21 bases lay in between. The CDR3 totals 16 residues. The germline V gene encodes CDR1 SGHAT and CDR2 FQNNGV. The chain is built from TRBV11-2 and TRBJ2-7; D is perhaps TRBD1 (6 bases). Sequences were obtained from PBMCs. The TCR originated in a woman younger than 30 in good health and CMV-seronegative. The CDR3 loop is CASSLRGMIASREQYF. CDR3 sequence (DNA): TGTGCCAGCAGCTTAAGGGGGATGATAGCCTCCCGGGAGCAGTACTTC.